These 21 T cell receptor beta chains were all obtained from the same sample, sequenced in a study of T cells after yellow fever vaccination. TCRdb fed the 5' RACE reads into MiXCR, producing one record per CDR3 protein. The table includes hundreds of thousands of distinct CDR3 sequences, roughly an eighth detected once. The sample here was PBMCs, taken on the day of the yellow fever booster vaccination. The receptor set was obtained from a man aged 30 to 39 who received the YFV17D yellow fever vaccine.

The chain uses TRBV7-2 and TRBJ2-7; maybe TRBD2 (6 bases). The CDR3 consists of 16 residues. Trimming left V 4 bases short and J 2 bases short, with 18 bases between. Germline loops: CDR1 SGHTA, CDR2 FQGNSA. The chain's CDR3 is CASSSTKAGGTYEQYF. The CDR3, as DNA: TGTGCCAGCAGCTCCACTAAGGCCGGGGGAACCTACGAGCAGTACTTC.

This clonotype was detected a few times. The chain employs TRBV20-1 and TRBJ2-2; TRBD2 agrees at 8 bases. The V segment lost 5 bases and the J segment 0 bases; nucleotides outside the gene matches: 8. The germline CDR1 and CDR2 sequences are DFQATT and SNEGSKA (reference sequence). The CDR3 has 16 residues. The CDR3, as DNA: TGCAGTGCTTCGGGGGGGCTAGTGACGAACACCGGGGAGCTGTTTTTT. This sequence encodes CSASGGLVTNTGELFF.

The chain is built from TRBV10-1 and TRBJ2-1, with 10 bases identical to TRBD2. This CDR3 has 14 residues. Trimming at V came to 5 bases and at J to 5 bases, leaving 3 bases not matched to a gene. The germline CDR1 and CDR2 sequences are WNHNN and SYGVQD (reference sequence). CDR3 in DNA: TGCGCCAGCAGTCTTAGCGGGAGGCACAATGAGCAGTTCTTC. Protein: CASSLSGRHNEQFF.

This clonotype has just a few counts. This chain links TRBV7-2 with TRBJ1-1, with TRBD1 as a possible D gene (5 bases). Germline V gives CDR1 SGHTA, CDR2 FQGNSA. V lost 4 bases and J 4 bases, leaving 19 bases between the germline ends. CDR3 length: 16 amino acids. The DNA for the CDR3 is TGTGCCAGCAGCTCGACTCCGGGGCCCCTGGCCACTGAAGCTTTCTTT. Translated, it gives CASSSTPGPLATEAFF.

This clonotype was seen a handful of times. The J gene is TRBJ1-2, the V gene TRBV6-1, with D possibly TRBD1 on 6 matching bases. V was shortened by 5 bases and J by 3 bases, with 19 bases between the two germline ends. This CDR3 has 16 residues. The germline V gene has CDR1 MNHNS and CDR2 SASEGT. Here the CDR3 reads CASSPQLGAQYYGYTF. As DNA, the CDR3 is TGTGCCAGCAGTCCCCAATTGGGGGCCCAGTACTATGGCTACACCTTC.

The V gene is TRBV4-2, the J gene TRBJ2-7, with D unclear. Trimming removed 0 bases from V and 5 bases from J, with 8 bases in between. CDR3 size: 13 residues. Germline V gene data show CDR1 as LGHNA and CDR2 as YNFKEQ. For the CDR3, the DNA is TGTGCCAGCAGCCAAGAGGCTCGGCACGAGCAGTACTTC. Translating it yields CASSQEARHEQYF.

The rearrangement links TRBV5-7 to TRBJ1-1; D unclear. TRBV5-7 is reported as an ORF; its role is uncertain. V was shortened by 10 bases and J by 1 base, with 14 bases between the two germline ends. The CDR3 sequence is 13 residues long. CDR3 loop: CAGGGYRNTEAFF. The CDR3 nucleotides are TGTGCCGGAGGAGGGTACAGGAACACTGAAGCTTTCTTT.

This clonotype was observed a handful of times. V is TRBV12-3 or TRBV12-4 and J is TRBJ2-1; weak D call: TRBD1 (6 bases). The CDR3 is 13 amino acids. Trimming removed 2 bases from V and 9 bases from J, with 11 bases in between. This CDR3 is CASSLNRDTEQFF. DNA of the CDR3: TGTGCCAGCAGTTTAAATCGGGACACTGAGCAGTTCTTC.

This clonotype was found a few times. For the CDR3, the DNA is TGTGCCAGCAGCTTTAGTCCTAGCGGGACAGATACGCAGTATTTT. Translating gives CASSFSPSGTDTQYF. The rearrangement uses TRBV7-3 and TRBJ2-3; 8 positions agree with TRBD2. V shed 3 bases, J shed 3 bases, and the junction held 5 bases outside the gene matches. The germline gives CDR1 SGHTA, CDR2 FQGTGA. The CDR3 runs 15 residues.

The chain carries TRBV20-1 and TRBJ2-4; a possible D gene is TRBD1 (6 bases). Germline V CDR1 and CDR2: DFQATT, SNEGSKA (reference sequence). The CDR3 sequence is 14 residues long. Trimming cost V 8 bases and J 0 bases, with 14 bases left between them. The CDR3: CSTRDNLAKNIQYF. In nucleotides, the CDR3 is TGCAGTACCAGGGACAACCTAGCCAAAAACATTCAGTACTTC.

This clonotype came up a few times. V is TRBV6-2 or TRBV6-3 and J is TRBJ1-1; D might be TRBD1 (6 bases). Trimming stripped 1 base from V and 0 bases from J, with 6 bases between. CDR3 length: 14 amino acids. Per germline, CDR1 MNHEY and CDR2 SVGEGT. In nucleotides, the CDR3 is TGTGCCAGCAGTTACTACAGGGTGAACACTGAAGCTTTCTTT. Protein sequence: CASSYYRVNTEAFF.

The chain carries TRBV3-1 and TRBJ2-3; 10 positions agree with TRBD1. CDR1 LGHDT and CDR2 YNNKEL come from the germline V gene (reference sequence). The junction had 4 bases not matched to a gene; V was cut back by 0 bases and J by 1 base. The CDR3 is 17 residues long. CDR3 amino acids: CASSQDPGTGGTDTQYF. CDR3 nucleotides: TGTGCCAGCAGCCAAGACCCCGGGACAGGGGGCACAGATACGCAGTATTTT.

This clonotype was found a few times. V is TRBV5-1 and J is TRBJ2-5; D may be TRBD2 (6 bases). Deletions cut 4 bases from V and 1 base from J, with 17 bases between. CDR1 and CDR2 from the germline V gene are SGHRS and YFSETQ. The CDR3 is 16 amino acids. In nucleotides, the CDR3 is TGCGCCAGCAGCGATGTCGGGAGTACCCTCCAAGAGACCCAGTACTTC. It codes for CASSDVGSTLQETQYF.

This sequence joins TRBV6-2 or TRBV6-3 and TRBJ2-7, with 7 bases lining up with TRBD1. Trimming removed 6 bases from V and 2 bases from J; junction bases left unmatched: 4. CDR1 MNHEY and CDR2 SVGEGT come from the germline V gene. The CDR3 length is 13 residues. CDR3 DNA sequence: TGTGCCAGCAGAAACGGACAGGCCTACGAGCAGTACTTC. This encodes CASRNGQAYEQYF.

Details on this clonotype: Compared with germline, one end of the junction differs, possibly owing to a read error. The chain carries TRBV5-1 and TRBJ2-7, with 12 bases identical to TRBD2. This CDR3 has 18 residues. Looked up from germline, CDR1 is SGHRS and CDR2 is YFSETQ. CDR3: CASTLGGLAGRKAYEQYF. Here the CDR3 DNA reads TGCGCCAGCACCTTGGGAGGACTAGCGGGAAGAAAGGCCTACGAGCAGTACTTC.

This clonotype was counted between two and nine times. The chain joins TRBV29-1 to TRBJ2-2; D is perhaps TRBD1 or TRBD2 (5 bases each). This CDR3 has 13 amino acids. Germline loops: CDR1 SQVTM, CDR2 ANQGSEA. V shed 4 bases and J shed 4 bases, with 10 bases lying between them. CDR3 bases: TGCAGCGTTGTTTGGGGGTTCACCGGGGAGCTGTTTTTT. Translation gives CSVVWGFTGELFF.

This clonotype has just a few counts. The chain is built from TRBV6-5 and TRBJ2-7, with unresolved D. Germline CDR1 is MNHEY and CDR2 is SVGAGI. CDR3 size: 12 residues. The V end lost 6 bases, the J end lost 7 bases, and 13 bases lay between the germline ends. The chain's CDR3 is CASRVTEEEQYF. As DNA, the CDR3 is TGTGCCAGCAGAGTTACTGAGGAAGAGCAGTACTTC.

V and J are TRBV7-8 and TRBJ2-7; weak D call: TRBD2 (6 bases). The V and J ends lost 5 bases and 1 base respectively, with 15 bases between them. This CDR3 has 15 residues. Germline CDR1 and CDR2: SGHVS and FQNEAQ. The CDR3 sequence: CASSDRDSASYEQYF. The CDR3 coding sequence is TGTGCCAGCAGCGACCGGGACTCTGCGTCCTACGAGCAGTACTTC.

The V call is TRBV12-3 or TRBV12-4, the J call TRBJ2-3; TRBD1 aligns across 7 bases. The CDR3 runs to 17 residues. Germline trimming cut 5 bases from V and 5 bases from J; bases unmatched to any gene: 16. The CDR3 region is CASSPYSGAGGKDTQYF. CDR3 DNA: TGTGCCAGCAGTCCATATTCTGGGGCAGGGGGAAAAGATACGCAGTATTTT.

This clonotype appeared a few times. The chain has TRBV7-9 and TRBJ2-2; D gene uncertain. CDR3 size: 14 residues. Germline CDR1 and CDR2: SEHNR and FQNEAQ (reference sequence). Trimming pared 2 bases from V and 1 base from J, leaving 5 bases between. CDR3 sequence: CASSLNKNTGELFF. The CDR3 region has the DNA TGTGCCAGCAGCTTAAACAAGAACACCGGGGAGCTGTTTTTT.

V is TRBV4-3 and J is TRBJ2-6; D is unclear. The CDR3 has 14 residues. V lost 6 bases to trimming and J lost 8 bases, with 14 bases between them. From germline, CDR1 is LGHNA and CDR2 YSLEER. The CDR3 DNA is TGCGCCAGCAGTCCAGTACGGGTCACCAACGTCCTGACTTTC. Translating gives CASSPVRVTNVLTF.